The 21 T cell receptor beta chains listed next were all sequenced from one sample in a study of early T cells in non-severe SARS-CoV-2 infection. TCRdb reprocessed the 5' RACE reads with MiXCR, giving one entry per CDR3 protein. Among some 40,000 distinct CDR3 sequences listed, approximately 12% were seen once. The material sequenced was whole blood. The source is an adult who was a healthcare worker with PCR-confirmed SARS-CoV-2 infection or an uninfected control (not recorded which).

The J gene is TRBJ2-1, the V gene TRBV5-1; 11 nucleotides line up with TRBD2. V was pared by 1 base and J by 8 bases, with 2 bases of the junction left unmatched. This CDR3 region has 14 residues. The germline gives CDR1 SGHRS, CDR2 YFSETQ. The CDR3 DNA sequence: TGCGCCAGCAGCTTGCTAGCGGGAGGCGATGAGCAGTTCTTC. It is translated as CASSLLAGGDEQFF.

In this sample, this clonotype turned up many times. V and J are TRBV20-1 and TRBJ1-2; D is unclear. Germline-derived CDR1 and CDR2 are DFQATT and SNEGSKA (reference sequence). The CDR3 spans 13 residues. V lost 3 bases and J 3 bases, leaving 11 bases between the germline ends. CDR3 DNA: TGCAGTGCTAGCAGTCCGGTTCACTATGGCTACACCTTC. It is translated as CSASSPVHYGYTF.

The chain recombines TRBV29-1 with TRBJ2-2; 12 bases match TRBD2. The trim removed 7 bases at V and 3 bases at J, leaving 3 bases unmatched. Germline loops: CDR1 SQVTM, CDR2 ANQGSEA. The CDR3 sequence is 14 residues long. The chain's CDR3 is CSAGLAGHTGELFF. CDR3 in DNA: TGCAGCGCGGGACTAGCGGGCCACACCGGGGAGCTGTTTTTT.

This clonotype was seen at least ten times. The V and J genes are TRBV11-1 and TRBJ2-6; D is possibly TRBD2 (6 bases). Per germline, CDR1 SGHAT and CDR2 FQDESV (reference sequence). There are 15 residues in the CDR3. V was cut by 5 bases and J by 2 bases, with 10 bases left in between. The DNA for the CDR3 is TGTGCCAGCAGCCCGCGGACTACTGGGGCCAACGTCCTGACTTTC. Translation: CASSPRTTGANVLTF.

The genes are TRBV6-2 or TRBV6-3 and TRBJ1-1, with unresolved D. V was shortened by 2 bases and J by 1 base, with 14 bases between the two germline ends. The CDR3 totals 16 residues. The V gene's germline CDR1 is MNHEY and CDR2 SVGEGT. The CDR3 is CASSYGIGNPNTEAFF. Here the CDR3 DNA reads TGTGCCAGCAGTTACGGGATCGGCAACCCGAACACTGAAGCTTTCTTT.

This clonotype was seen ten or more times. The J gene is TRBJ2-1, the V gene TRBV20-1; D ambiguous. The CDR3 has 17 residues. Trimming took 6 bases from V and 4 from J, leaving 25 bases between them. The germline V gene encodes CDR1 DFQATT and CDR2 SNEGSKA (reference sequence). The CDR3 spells CSAPSLRASSGYNEQFF. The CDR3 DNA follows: TGCAGTGCCCCCTCCTTGCGAGCGTCCTCGGGTTACAATGAGCAGTTCTTC.

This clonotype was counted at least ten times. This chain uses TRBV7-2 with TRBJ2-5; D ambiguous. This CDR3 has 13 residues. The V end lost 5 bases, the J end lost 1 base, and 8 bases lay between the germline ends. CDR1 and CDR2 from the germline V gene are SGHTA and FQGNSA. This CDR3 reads CASSLPSQETQYF. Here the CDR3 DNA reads TGTGCCAGCAGCCTGCCCTCCCAAGAGACCCAGTACTTC.

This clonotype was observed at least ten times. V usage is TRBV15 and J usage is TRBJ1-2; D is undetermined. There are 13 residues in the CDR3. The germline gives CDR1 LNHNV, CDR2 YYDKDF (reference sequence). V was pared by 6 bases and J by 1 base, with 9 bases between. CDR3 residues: CATRPTINYGYTF. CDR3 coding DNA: TGTGCCACCAGACCGACAATTAACTATGGCTACACCTTC. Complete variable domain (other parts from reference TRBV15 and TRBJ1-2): DAMVIQNPRYQVTQFGKPVTLSCSQTLNHNVMYWYQQKSSQAPKLLFHYYDKDFNNEADTPDNFQSRRPNTSFCFLDIRSPGLGDTAMYLCATRPTINYGYTFGSGTRLTVV.

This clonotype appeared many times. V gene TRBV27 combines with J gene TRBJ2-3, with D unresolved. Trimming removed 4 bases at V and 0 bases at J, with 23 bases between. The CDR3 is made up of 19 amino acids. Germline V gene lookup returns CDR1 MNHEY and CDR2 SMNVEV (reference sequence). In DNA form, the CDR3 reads TGTGCCAGCAGTTATTACAGACTTACTACTCAAACTAGCACAGATACGCAGTATTTT. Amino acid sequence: CASSYYRLTTQTSTDTQYF.

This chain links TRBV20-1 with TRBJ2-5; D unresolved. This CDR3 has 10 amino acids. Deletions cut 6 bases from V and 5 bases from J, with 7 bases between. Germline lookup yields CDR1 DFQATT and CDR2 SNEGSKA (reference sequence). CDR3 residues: CSALRETQYF. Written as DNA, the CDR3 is TGCAGTGCCCTAAGGGAGACCCAGTACTTC.

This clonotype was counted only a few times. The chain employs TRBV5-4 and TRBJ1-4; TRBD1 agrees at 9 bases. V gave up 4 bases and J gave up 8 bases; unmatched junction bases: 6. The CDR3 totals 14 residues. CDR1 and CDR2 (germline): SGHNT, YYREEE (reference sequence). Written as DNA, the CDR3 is TGTGCCAGCAGCCCGACAGGGGGAGACGAAAAACTGTTTTTT. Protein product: CASSPTGGDEKLFF.

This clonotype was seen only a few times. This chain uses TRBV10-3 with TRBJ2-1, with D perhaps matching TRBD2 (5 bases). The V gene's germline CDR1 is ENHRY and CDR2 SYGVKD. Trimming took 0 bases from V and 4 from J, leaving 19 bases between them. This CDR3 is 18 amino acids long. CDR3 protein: CAISESLASRTYYNEQFF. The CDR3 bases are TGTGCCATCAGTGAGTCGCTGGCTAGCAGAACCTATTACAATGAGCAGTTCTTC.

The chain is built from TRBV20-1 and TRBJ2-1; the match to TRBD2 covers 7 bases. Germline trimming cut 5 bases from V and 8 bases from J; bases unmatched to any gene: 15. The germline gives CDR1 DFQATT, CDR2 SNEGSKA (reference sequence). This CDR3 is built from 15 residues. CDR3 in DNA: TGCAGTGCTTTTCCTTCCGGACTAGGTTTGCATGAGCAGTTCTTC. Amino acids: CSAFPSGLGLHEQFF.

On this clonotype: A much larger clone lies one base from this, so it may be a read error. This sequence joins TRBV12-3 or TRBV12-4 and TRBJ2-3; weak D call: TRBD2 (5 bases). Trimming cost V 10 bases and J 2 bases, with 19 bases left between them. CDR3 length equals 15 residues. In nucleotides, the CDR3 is TGTGCCACCAGGAAGGGTAACGGACTCACAGATACGCAGTATTTT. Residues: CATRKGNGLTDTQYF.

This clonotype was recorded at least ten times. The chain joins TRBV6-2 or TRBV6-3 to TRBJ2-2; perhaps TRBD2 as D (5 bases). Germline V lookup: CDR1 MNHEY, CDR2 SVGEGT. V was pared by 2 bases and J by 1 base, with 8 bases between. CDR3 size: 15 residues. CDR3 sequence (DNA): TGTGCCAGCAGTTACCTCGGGGTGAACACCGGGGAGCTGTTTTTT. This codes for CASSYLGVNTGELFF.

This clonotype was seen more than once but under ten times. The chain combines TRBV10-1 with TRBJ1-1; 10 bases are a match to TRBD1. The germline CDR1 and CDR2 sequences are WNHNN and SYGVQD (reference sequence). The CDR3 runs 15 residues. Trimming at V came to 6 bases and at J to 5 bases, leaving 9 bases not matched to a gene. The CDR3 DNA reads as TGCGCCAGCAGGGACCGGGACAGGGGCTTTACTGAAGCTTTCTTT. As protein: CASRDRDRGFTEAFF.

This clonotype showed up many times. CDR3 loop: CASTLGEGNQPQHF. The CDR3 DNA reads as TGTGCCAGCACCTTAGGCGAAGGCAATCAGCCCCAGCATTTT. This chain links TRBV12-3 or TRBV12-4 with TRBJ1-5; no firm D call. The V end was cut by 7 bases, the J end by 2 bases, with 12 bases between. The CDR3 loop spans 14 amino acids.

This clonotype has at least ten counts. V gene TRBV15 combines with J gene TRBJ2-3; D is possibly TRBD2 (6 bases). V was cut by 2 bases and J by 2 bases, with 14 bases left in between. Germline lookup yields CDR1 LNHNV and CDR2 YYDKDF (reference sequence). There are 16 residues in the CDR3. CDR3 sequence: CATSRNPAGYTDTQYF. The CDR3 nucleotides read TGTGCCACCAGCAGAAATCCAGCGGGTTACACAGATACGCAGTATTTT.

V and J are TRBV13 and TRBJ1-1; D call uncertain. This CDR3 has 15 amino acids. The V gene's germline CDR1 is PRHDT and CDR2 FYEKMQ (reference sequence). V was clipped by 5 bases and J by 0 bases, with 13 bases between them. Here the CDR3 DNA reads TGTGCCAGCAGCGCCACCCAATACATGAACACTGAAGCTTTCTTT. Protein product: CASSATQYMNTEAFF.

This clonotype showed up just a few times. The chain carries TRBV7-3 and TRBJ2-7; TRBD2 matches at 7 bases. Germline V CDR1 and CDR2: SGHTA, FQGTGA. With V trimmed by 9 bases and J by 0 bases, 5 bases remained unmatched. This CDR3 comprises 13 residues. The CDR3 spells CASGTGGSYEQYF. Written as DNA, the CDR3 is TGTGCCAGTGGAACGGGGGGCTCCTACGAGCAGTACTTC. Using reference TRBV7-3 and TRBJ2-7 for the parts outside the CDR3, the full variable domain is GAGVSQTPSNKVTEKGKYVELRCDPISGHTALYWYRQSLGQGPEFLIYFQGTGAADDSGLPNDRFFAVRPEGSVSTLKIQRTERGDSAVYLCASGTGGSYEQYFGPGTRLTVT.

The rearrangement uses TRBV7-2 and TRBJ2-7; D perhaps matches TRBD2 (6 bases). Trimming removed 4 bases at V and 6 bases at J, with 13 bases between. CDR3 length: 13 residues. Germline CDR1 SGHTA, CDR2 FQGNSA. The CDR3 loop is CASSSRTIAEQYF. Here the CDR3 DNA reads TGTGCCAGCAGCTCCCGGACTATAGCCGAGCAGTACTTC.